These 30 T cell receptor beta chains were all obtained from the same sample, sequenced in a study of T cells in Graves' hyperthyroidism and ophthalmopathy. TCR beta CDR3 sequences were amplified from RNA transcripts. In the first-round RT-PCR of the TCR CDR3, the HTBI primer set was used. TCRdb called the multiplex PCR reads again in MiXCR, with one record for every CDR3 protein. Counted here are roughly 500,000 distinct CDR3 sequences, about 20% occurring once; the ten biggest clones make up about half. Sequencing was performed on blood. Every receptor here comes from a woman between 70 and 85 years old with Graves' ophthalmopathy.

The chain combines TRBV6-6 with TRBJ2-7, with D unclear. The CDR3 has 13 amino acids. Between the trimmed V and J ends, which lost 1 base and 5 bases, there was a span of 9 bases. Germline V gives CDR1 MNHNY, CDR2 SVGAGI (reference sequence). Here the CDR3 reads CASSYLSEHEQYF. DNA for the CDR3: TGTGCCAGCAGTTACTTGAGTGAACACGAGCAGTACTTC.

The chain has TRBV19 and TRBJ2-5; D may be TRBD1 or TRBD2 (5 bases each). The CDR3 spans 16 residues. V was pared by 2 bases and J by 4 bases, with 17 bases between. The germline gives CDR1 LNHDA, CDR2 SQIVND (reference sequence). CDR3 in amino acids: CASSIRGTTLRETQYF. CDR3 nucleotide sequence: TGTGCCAGTAGTATACGGGGCACCACGTTGAGAGAGACCCAGTACTTC.

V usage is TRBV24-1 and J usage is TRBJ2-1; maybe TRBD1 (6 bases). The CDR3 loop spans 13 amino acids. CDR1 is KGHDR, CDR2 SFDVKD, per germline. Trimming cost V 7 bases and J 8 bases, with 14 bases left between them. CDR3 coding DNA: TGTGCCACCAGAGGGTGGGGGCCGGATGAGCAGTTCTTC. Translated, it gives CATRGWGPDEQFF.

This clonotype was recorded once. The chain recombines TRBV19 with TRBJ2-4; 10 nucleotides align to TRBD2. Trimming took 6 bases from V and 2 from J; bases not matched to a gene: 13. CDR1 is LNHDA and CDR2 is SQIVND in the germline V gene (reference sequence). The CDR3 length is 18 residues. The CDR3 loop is CASSASGSFGWTKNIQYF. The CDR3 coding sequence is TGTGCCAGTAGCGCTAGCGGGAGCTTTGGCTGGACCAAAAACATTCAGTACTTC.

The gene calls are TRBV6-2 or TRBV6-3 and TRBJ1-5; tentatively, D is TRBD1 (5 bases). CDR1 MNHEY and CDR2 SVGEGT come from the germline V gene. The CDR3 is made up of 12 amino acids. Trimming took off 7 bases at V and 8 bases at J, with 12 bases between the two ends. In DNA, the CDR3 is TGTGCCAGCACCGTGGGGGTAAAGCCCCAGCATTTT. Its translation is CASTVGVKPQHF.

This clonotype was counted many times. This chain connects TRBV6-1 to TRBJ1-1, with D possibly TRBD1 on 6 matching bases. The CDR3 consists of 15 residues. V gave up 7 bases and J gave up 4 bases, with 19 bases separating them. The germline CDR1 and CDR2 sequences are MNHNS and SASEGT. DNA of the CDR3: TGTGCCAGCACTCCCAGAGGGGGGGAAAGCACTGAAGCTTTCTTT. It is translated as CASTPRGGESTEAFF.

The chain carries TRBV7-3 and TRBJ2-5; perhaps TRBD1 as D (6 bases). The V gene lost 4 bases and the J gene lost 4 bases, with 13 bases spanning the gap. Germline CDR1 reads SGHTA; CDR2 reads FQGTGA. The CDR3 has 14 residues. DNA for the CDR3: TGTGCCAGCAGCTCATCAGGGGAATCAGAGACCCAGTACTTC. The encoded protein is CASSSSGESETQYF.

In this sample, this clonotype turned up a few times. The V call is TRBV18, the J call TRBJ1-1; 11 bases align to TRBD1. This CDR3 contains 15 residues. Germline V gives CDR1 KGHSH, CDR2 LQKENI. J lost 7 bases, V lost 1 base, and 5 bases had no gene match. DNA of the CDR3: TGTGCCAGCTCACCACAGGGACAGGGGGTCGGTGAAGCTTTCTTT. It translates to CASSPQGQGVGEAFF. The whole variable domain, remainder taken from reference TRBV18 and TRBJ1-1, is NAGVMQNPRHLVRRRGQEARLRCSPMKGHSHVYWYRQLPEEGLKFMVYLQKENIIDESGMPKERFSAEFPKEGPSILRIQQVVRGDSAAYFCASSPQGQGVGEAFFGQGTRLTVV.

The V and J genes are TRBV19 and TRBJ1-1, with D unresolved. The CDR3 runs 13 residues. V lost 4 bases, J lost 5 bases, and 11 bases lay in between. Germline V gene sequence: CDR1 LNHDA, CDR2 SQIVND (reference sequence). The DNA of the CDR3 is TGTGCCAGTAGTACCCAGCCATGGACTGAAGCTTTCTTT. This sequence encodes CASSTQPWTEAFF.

The CDR3 DNA is TGTGCCAGTGGGGACGGTAGGAATGAGCAGTTCTTC. The encoded protein is CASGDGRNEQFF. The rearrangement joins TRBV2 to TRBJ2-1; D assignment may be TRBD1 or TRBD2 (5 bases each). Germline CDR1 SNHLY, CDR2 FYNNEI. With 9 bases removed from V and 7 bases from J, the gap between germline ends came to 13 bases. The CDR3 runs to 12 residues.

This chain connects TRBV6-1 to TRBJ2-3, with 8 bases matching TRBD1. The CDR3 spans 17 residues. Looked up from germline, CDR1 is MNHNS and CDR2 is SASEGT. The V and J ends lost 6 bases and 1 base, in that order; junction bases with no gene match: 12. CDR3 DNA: TGTGCCAGCAGGGATGGGGCGACAGGGGCCGGCACAGATACGCAGTATTTT. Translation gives CASRDGATGAGTDTQYF.

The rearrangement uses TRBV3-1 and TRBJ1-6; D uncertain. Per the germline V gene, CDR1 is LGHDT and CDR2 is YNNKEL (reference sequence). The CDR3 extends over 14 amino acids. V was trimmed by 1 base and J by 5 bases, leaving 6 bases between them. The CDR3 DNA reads TGTGCCAGCAGCCAAGGAGCCGATAATTCACCCCTCCACTTT. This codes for CASSQGADNSPLHF.

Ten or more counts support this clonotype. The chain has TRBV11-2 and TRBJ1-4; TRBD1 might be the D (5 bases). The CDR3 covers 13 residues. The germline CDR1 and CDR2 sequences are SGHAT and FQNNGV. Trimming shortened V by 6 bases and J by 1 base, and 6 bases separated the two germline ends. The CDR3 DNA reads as TGTGCCAGCAGTAGGGGAACTAATGAAAAACTGTTTTTT. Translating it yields CASSRGTNEKLFF. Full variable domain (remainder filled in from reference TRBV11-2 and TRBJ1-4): EAGVAQSPRYKIIEKRQSVAFWCNPISGHATLYWYQQILGQGPKLLIQFQNNGVVDDSQLPKDRFSAERLKGVDSTLKIQPAKLEDSAVYLCASSRGTNEKLFFGSGTQLSVL.

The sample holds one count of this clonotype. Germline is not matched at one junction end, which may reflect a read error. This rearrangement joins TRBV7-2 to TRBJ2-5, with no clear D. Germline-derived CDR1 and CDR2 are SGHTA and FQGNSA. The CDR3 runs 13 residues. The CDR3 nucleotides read TGTGCCGGCAGCCCGTCCCGTCAAGAGACCCAGTACTTC. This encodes CAGSPSRQETQYF. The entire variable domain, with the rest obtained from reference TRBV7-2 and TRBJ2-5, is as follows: GAGVSQSPSNKVTEKGKDVELRCDPISGHTALYWYRQSLGQGLEFLIYFQGNSAPDKSGLPSDRFSAERTGGSVSTLTIQRTQQEDSAVYLCAGSPSRQETQYFGPGTRLLVL.

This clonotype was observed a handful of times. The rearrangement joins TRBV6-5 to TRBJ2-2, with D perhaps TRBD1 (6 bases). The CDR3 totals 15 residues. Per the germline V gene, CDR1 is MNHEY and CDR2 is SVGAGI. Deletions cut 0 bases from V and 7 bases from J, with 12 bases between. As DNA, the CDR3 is TGTGCCAGCAGTTACTCGCTGGGGGCGGGCGGGGAGCTGTTTTTT. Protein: CASSYSLGAGGELFF.

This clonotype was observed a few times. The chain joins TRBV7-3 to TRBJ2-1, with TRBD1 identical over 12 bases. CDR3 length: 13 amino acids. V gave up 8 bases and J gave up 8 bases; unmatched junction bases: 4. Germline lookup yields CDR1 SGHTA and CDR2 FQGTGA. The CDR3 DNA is TGTGCCAGCGGGACAGGGGGCGAATATGAGCAGTTCTTC. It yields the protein CASGTGGEYEQFF. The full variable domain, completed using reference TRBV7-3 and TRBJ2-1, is GAGVSQTPSNKVTEKGKYVELRCDPISGHTALYWYRQSLGQGPEFLIYFQGTGAADDSGLPNDRFFAVRPEGSVSTLKIQRTERGDSAVYLCASGTGGEYEQFFGPGTRLTVL.

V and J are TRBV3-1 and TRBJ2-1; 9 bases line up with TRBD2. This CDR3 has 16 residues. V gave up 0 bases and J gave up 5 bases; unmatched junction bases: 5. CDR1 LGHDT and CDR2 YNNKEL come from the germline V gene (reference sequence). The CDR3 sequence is CASSQDVSGRDNEQFF. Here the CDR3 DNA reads TGTGCCAGCAGCCAAGACGTTAGCGGGAGAGACAATGAGCAGTTCTTC.

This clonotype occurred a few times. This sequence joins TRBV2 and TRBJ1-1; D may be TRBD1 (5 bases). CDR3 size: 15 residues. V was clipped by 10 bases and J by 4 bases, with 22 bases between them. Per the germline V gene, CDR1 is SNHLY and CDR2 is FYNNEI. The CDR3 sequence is CATVGGLSRGTEAFF. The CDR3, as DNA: TGTGCCACGGTGGGGGGATTGAGTAGGGGCACTGAAGCTTTCTTT. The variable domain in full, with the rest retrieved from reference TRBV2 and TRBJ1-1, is EPEVTQTPSHQVTQMGQEVILRCVPISNHLYFYWYRQILGQKVEFLVSFYNNEISEKSEIFDDQFSVERPDGSNFTLKIRSTKLEDSAMYFCATVGGLSRGTEAFFGQGTRLTVV.

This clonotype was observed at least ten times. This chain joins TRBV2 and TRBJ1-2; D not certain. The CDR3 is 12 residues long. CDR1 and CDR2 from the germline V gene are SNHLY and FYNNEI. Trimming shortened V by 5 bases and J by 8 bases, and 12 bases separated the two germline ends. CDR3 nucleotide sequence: TGTGCCAGCAGTAGACCGAGGGAAGGCTACACCTTC. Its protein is CASSRPREGYTF.

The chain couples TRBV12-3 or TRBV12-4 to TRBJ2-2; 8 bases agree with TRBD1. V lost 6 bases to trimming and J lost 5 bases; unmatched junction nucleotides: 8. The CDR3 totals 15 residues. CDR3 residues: CASSPRQGRTGELFF. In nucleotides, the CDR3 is TGTGCCAGCAGCCCCCGACAGGGGCGTACCGGGGAGCTGTTTTTT.

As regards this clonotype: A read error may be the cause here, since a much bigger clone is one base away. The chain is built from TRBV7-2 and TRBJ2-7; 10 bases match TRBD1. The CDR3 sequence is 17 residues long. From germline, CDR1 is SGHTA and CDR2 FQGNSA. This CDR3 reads CASSTPGTGVWSYEQHF. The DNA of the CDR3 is TGTGCCAGCAGCACTCCCGGGACAGGGGTGTGGTCCTACGAGCAGCACTTC.

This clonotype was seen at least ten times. CDR3 nucleotides: TGTGCCTGGAGTGGGGGGGTTCAAGAGACCCAGTACTTC. This sequence encodes CAWSGGVQETQYF. The rearrangement joins TRBV30 to TRBJ2-5, with D possibly being TRBD2 (6 bases). In germline, CDR1 is GTSNPN, CDR2 SVGIG (reference sequence). CDR3 length equals 13 residues. The germline V and J ends were trimmed by 1 base and 2 bases, with 8 bases remaining between them.

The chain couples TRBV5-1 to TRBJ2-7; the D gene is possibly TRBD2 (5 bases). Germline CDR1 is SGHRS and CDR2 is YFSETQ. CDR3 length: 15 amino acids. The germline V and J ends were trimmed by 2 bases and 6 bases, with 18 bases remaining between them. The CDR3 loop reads CASSFGLQVRSEQYF. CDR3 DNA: TGCGCCAGCAGCTTCGGACTGCAGGTGAGGTCCGAGCAGTACTTC. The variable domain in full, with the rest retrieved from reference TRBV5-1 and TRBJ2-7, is KAGVTQTPRYLIKTRGQQVTLSCSPISGHRSVSWYQQTPGQGLQFLFEYFSETQRNKGNFPGRFSGRQFSNSRSEMNVSTLELGDSALYLCASSFGLQVRSEQYFGPGTRLTVT.

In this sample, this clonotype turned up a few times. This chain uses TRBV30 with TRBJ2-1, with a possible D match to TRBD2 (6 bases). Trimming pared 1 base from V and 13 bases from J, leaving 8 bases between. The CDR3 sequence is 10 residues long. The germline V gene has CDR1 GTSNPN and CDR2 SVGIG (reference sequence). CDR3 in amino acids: CAWSAGTQFF. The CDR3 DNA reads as TGTGCCTGGAGTGCGGGGACTCAGTTCTTC.

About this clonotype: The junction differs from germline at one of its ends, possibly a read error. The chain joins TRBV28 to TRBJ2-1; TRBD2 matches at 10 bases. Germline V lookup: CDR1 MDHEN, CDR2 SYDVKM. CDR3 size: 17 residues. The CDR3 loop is CAISSAGGLFEYNEQFF. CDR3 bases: TGTGCCATCAGTTCAGCGGGAGGGCTCTTCGAATACAATGAGCAGTTCTTC.

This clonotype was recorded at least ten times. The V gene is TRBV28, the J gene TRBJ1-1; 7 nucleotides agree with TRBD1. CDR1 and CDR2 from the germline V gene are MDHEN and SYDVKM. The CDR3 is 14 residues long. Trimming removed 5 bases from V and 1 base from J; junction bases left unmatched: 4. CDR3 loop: CASSNRGANTEAFF. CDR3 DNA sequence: TGTGCCAGCAGTAACAGGGGCGCGAACACTGAAGCTTTCTTT.

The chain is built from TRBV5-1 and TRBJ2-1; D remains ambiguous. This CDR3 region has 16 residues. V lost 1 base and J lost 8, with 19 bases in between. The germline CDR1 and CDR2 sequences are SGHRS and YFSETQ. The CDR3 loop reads CASSLFSSGVSYEQFF. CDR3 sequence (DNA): TGCGCCAGCAGCTTGTTTTCCTCCGGTGTTTCCTATGAGCAGTTCTTC.

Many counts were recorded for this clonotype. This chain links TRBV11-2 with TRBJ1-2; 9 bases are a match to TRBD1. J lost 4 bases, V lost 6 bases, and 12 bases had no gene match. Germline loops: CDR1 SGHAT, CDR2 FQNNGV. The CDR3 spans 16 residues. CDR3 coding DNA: TGTGCCAGCAGGTCACTTACAGGGGGCAACAGCTATGGCTACACCTTC. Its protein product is CASRSLTGGNSYGYTF.

CDR3 in amino acids: CASSPSIAGGSYNEQFF. CDR3 nucleotides: TGCGCCAGCAGCCCATCGATAGCGGGAGGCTCCTACAATGAGCAGTTCTTC. This sequence joins TRBV5-1 and TRBJ2-1; TRBD2 matches at 10 bases. Germline values: CDR1 SGHRS, CDR2 YFSETQ. The CDR3 has 17 amino acids. Trimming cost V 4 bases and J 0 bases; bases outside gene matches: 7.

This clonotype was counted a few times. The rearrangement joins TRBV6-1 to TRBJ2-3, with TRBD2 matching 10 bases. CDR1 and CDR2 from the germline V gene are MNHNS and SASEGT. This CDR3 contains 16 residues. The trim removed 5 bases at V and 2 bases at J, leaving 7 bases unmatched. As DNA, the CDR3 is TGTGCCAGCAGTCCCACCGGGACTAGCGCCACAGATACGCAGTATTTT. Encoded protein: CASSPTGTSATDTQYF.